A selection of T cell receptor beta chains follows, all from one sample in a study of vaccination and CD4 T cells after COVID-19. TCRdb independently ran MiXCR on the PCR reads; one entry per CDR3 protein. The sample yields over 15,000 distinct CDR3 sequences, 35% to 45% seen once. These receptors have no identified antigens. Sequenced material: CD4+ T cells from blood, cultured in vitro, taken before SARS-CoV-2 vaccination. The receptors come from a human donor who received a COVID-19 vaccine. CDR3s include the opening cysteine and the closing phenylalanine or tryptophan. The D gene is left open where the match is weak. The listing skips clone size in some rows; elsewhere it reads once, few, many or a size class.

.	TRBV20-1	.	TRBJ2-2	CSAPRRGSVTGELFF	TGCAGTGCTCCGCGTCGGGGGAGTGTCACCGGGGAGCTGTTTTTT
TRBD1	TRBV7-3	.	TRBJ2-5	CASSITGGTETQYF	TGTGCCAGCAGCATAACAGGGGGCACAGAGACCCAGTACTTC
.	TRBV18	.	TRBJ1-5	CASSWTGKGQPQHF	TGTGCCAGCTCTTGGACTGGAAAGGGGCAGCCCCAGCATTTT
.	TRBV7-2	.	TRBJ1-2	CASSFPPLTATRRGYTF	TGTGCCAGCAGCTTTCCCCCCTTGACGGCGACAAGACGAGGCTACACCTTC
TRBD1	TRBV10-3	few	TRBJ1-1	CAIDSGTGLTEAFF	TGTGCCATCGACTCCGGGACAGGGCTGACTGAAGCTTTCTTT
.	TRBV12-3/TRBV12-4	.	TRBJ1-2	CASRAQPRGGYGYTF	TGTGCCAGCAGGGCCCAGCCACGGGGGGGGTATGGCTACACCTTC
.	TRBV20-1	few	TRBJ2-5	CSARDYETQYF	TGCAGTGCTAGAGATTACGAGACCCAGTACTTC
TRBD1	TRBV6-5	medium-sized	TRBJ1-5	CASSYPSDRGLGQPQHF	TGTGCCAGCAGTTACCCTTCCGACAGGGGGCTGGGTCAGCCCCAGCATTTT
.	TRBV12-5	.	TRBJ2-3	CASGLGSTDTQYF	TGTGCTAGTGGTTTGGGGAGCACAGATACGCAGTATTTT
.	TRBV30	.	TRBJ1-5	CAWSVDRTNQPQHF	TGTGCCTGGAGTGTCGACAGAACTAATCAGCCCCAGCATTTT
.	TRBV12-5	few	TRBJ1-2	CASGFPGAYGYTF	TGTGCTAGTGGTTTCCCCGGAGCCTATGGCTACACCTTC
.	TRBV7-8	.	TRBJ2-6	CASSRNTGMGSGANVLTF	TGTGCCAGCAGCCGAAATACCGGGATGGGCTCTGGGGCCAACGTCCTGACTTTC
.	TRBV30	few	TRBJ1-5	CAWTPGDSNQPQHF	TGTGCCTGGACTCCCGGGGATAGCAATCAGCCCCAGCATTTT
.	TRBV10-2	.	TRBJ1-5	CASSDTSNQPQHF	TGCGCCAGCAGTGATACCTCGAATCAGCCCCAGCATTTT
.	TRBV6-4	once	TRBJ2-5	CASSDIPQEEETQYF	TGTGCCAGCAGTGACATCCCACAGGAAGAAGAGACCCAGTACTTC
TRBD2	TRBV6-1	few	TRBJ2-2	CASRTSGTNTGELFF	TGTGCCAGCAGGACTAGCGGGACGAACACCGGGGAGCTGTTTTTT
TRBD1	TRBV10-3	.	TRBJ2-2	CAINQGARTGELFF	TGTGCCATCAATCAGGGGGCTCGCACCGGGGAGCTGTTTTTT
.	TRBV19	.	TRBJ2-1	CASSIGRGAYNEQFF	TGTGCCAGTAGTATAGGACGGGGAGCCTACAATGAGCAGTTCTTC
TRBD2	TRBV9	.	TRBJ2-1	CASSVEPLAEQEFF	TGTGCCAGCAGCGTAGAACCCCTAGCGGAGCAGGAGTTCTTC
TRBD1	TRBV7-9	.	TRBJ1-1	CASSSPTGGYTEAFF	TGTGCCAGCAGCTCGCCGACAGGGGGATACACTGAAGCTTTCTTT
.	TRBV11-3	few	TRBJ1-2	CASSLSVANYGYTF	TGTGCCAGCAGCTTAAGTGTCGCTAACTATGGCTACACCTTC
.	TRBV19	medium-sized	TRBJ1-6	CASSIGVVVSSPLHF	TGTGCCAGTAGTATAGGGGTGGTGGTTAGTTCACCCCTCCACTTT
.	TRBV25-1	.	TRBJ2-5	CASSERSNQETQYF	TGTGCCAGCAGTGAAAGGTCGAACCAAGAGACCCAGTACTTC
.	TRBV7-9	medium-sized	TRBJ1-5	CASTRLEGQPQHF	TGTGCCAGCACTCGGTTAGAGGGTCAGCCCCAGCATTTT
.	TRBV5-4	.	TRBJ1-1	CASSQDRNTEAFF	TGTGCCAGCAGCCAGGACAGGAACACTGAAGCTTTCTTT